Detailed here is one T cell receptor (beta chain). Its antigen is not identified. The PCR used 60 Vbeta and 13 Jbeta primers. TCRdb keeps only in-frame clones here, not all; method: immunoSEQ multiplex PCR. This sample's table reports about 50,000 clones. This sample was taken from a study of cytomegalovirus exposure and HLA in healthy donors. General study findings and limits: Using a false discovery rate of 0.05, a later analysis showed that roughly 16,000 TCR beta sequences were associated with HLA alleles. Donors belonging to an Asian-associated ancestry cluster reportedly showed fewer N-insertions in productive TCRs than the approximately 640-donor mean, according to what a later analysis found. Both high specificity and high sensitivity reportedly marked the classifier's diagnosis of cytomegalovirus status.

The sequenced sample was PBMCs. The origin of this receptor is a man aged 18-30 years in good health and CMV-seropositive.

The CDR3 is CASTPRGLRGNTIYF. CDR3 nucleotides: TGTGCCAGTACCCCAAGGGGGCTGAGAGGAAACACCATATATTTT. The genes are TRBV19 and TRBJ1-3; 7 nucleotides line up with TRBD1. CDR3 size: 15 residues. From germline, CDR1 is LNHDA and CDR2 SQIVND (reference sequence). J lost 4 bases, V lost 7 bases, and 10 bases had no gene match.